Listed below are T cell receptor beta chains from one sample, sequenced in a study of post-analysis software for immune sequencing data. Using its own MiXCR run on the PCR reads, TCRdb lists one record per CDR3 protein. The sample holds hundreds of thousands of distinct CDR3 sequences, around 27% seen once. The sequenced sample consisted of blood. The receptors stem from a girl between 5 and 17 years old with multiple sclerosis. The CDR3 runs from the conserved cysteine through the conserved F or W. The D gene is left open where the match is weak. Clone size is stated in some rows and not others, as once, few, many or a class when expanded.

clone_size: -
d_call: -
j_call: TRBJ1-1
v_call: TRBV5-1
cdr3_aa: CASGLVSSNTEAFF
cdr3_nt: TGCGCCAGCGGCTTGGTCAGCTCGAACACTGAAGCTTTCTTT

clone_size: few
d_call: -
j_call: TRBJ1-1
v_call: TRBV7-9
cdr3_aa: CASSPRPGYFRGTEAFF
cdr3_nt: TGTGCCAGCAGCCCCCGCCCTGGTTATTTCAGGGGCACTGAAGCTTTCTTT

clone_size: few
d_call: TRBD1
j_call: TRBJ1-5
v_call: TRBV6-1
cdr3_aa: CASNSDREDQPQHF
cdr3_nt: TGTGCCAGCAACTCCGACAGGGAGGATCAGCCCCAGCATTTT

clone_size: few
d_call: TRBD1
j_call: TRBJ2-6
v_call: TRBV24-1
cdr3_aa: CATSDPGTGVSGANVLTF
cdr3_nt: TGTGCCACCAGTGATCCCGGGACAGGGGTTTCAGGGGCCAACGTCCTGACTTTC

clone_size: few
d_call: -
j_call: TRBJ1-2
v_call: TRBV7-9
cdr3_aa: CASSQDSRNYGYTF
cdr3_nt: TGTGCCAGCAGTCAAGACAGCCGAAACTATGGCTACACCTTC

clone_size: -
d_call: -
j_call: TRBJ1-1
v_call: TRBV6-2/TRBV6-3
cdr3_aa: CASSYSTGSLRDTEAFF
cdr3_nt: TGTGCCAGCAGTTACTCGACCGGGAGCCTCCGGGACACTGAAGCTTTCTTT

clone_size: -
d_call: TRBD1
j_call: TRBJ2-1
v_call: TRBV29-1
cdr3_aa: CSAKGAWSNEQFF
cdr3_nt: TGCAGCGCAAAGGGGGCTTGGAGCAATGAGCAGTTCTTC

clone_size: -
d_call: TRBD2
j_call: TRBJ2-3
v_call: TRBV15
cdr3_aa: CATSRGLAGTSTDTQYF
cdr3_nt: TGTGCCACCAGCAGGGGGCTAGCGGGTACTAGCACAGATACGCAGTATTTT

clone_size: few
d_call: -
j_call: TRBJ2-1
v_call: TRBV7-2
cdr3_aa: CASKPGSADSYNEQFF
cdr3_nt: TGTGCCAGCAAGCCTGGGAGCGCCGATTCCTACAATGAGCAGTTCTTC

clone_size: -
d_call: -
j_call: TRBJ2-1
v_call: TRBV24-1
cdr3_aa: CATSDLQGGEQFF
cdr3_nt: TGTGCCACCAGTGATTTGCAGGGGGGTGAGCAGTTCTTC